A single TCR beta chain is shown here with its context. Source study methods: How many nucleated cells were present was estimated from reference gene primer amplification. Profiled with immunoSEQ multiplex PCR; TCRdb holds only in-frame clones, not every one. Clone size and the V and J calls come from that table; the DNA yielded D and trimming. The sample lists some 350,000 clones; around 91% were seen once. Trimming shortened V by 4 bases and J by 2 bases, and 25 bases separated the two germline ends. CDR1 is LGHNA and CDR2 is YSLEER in the germline V gene. The CDR3 loop spans 19 amino acids. This sample stems from a study of blood T cell repertoires in COVID-19. Study details: Some COVID-19 samples were acute and others convalescent; all came from the United States, Italy and Spain. Sources were T cells, B-cell-depleted T cells, or PBMCs; the material itself was cDNA or gDNA.

This receptor was identified in a woman aged 18-29 years who had recovered from COVID-19. The chain is built from TRBV4-3 and TRBJ2-3, with D possibly matching TRBD2 (6 bases). The sequenced sample consisted of peripheral blood. The CDR3 is CASSPHSRGAAQFTDTQYF. The CDR3 DNA follows: TGCGCCAGCAGCCCGCACTCCCGCGGGGCGGCTCAATTCACAGATACGCAGTATTTT.